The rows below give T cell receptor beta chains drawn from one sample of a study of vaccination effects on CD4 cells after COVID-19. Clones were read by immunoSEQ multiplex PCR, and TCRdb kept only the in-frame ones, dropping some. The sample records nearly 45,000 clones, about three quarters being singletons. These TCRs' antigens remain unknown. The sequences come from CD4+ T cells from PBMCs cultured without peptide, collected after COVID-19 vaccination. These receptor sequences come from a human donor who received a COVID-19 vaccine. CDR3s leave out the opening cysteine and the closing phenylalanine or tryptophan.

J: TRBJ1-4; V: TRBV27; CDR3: ASSSYRAGQDEKLF
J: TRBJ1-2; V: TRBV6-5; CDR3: ASSLTGGYYGYT
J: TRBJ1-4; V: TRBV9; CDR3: ASSVMGSERGEKLF
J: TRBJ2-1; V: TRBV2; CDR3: ASINMGDKYNEQF
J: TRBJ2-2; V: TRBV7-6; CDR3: ASSLGRLVQNGELF
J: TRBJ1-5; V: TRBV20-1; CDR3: SARTSGEAH
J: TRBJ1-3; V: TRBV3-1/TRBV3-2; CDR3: ASSQEQTTTAGTIY
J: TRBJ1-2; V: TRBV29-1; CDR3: SVAEGRYGYT
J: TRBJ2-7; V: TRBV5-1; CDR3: ASRRIGTGTHEQY
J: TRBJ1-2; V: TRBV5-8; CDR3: ASSFERGIYGYT
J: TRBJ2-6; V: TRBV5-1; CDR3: ASSFTGAGANVLT
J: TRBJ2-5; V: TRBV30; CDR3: AWSLGQGRETQY
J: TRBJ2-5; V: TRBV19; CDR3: ASTSPMRDQY
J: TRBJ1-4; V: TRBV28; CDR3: ASSLQGLEEKLF
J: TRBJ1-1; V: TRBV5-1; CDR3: ASSNRDRTMNTEAF
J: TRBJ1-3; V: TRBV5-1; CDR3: ASSSSGNSGNTIY
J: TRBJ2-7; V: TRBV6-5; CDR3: ASWDRGAWWEQY
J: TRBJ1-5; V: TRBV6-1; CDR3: ASSEVQGNQPQH
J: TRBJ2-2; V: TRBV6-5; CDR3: ASSWGLAGVDGELF
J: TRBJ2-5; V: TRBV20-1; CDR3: SASIPPPRETQY
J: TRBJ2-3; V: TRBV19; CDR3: ASNLWTGGRDTQY
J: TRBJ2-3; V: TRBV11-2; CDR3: ASSLMSPRTDTQY
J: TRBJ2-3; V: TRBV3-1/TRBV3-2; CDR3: ASSQDTARGSGSGDTQY
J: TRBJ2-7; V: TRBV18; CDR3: ASSPGTETYEQY
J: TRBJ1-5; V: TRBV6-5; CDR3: ASHKGGKSQPQH
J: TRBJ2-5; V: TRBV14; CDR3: ASSRRAETQY
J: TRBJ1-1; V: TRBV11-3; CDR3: ASSLNNRVNTEAF
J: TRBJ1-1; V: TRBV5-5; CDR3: ASSLEGRVATEAF
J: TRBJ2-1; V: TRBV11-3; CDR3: ASSLDRYNEQF
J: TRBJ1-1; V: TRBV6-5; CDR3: ASSYGGRGIAF
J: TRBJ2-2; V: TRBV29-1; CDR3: SAGTPPTGELF
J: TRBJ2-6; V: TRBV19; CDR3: ASRTGQGYAGANVLT
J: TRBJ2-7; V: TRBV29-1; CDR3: SVLTGYSYEQY